The rows below give T cell receptor beta chains drawn from one sample of a study of cytomegalovirus exposure and HLA in healthy donors. The repertoire was sequenced with immunoSEQ multiplex PCR; TCRdb's copy has only in-frame clones and lacks some. The sample lists tens of thousands of clones; about 81% were seen once. The sample consisted of PBMCs. The receptors shown here come from a man between 25 and 39 years old in good health and CMV-seropositive. Each CDR3 is given with its conserved first and last residue. Fields, in order: J gene, D gene, clone size, V gene, CDR3 DNA, CDR3 protein. A D gene is named only where the DNA matches it firmly. Size is omitted from some rows. Given values are once, few, many or a class for expanded clones.

TRBJ1-1 | NA | once | TRBV9 | TGTGCCAGCAGCGCCGATCTTACAAGAACTGAAGCTTTCTTT | CASSADLTRTEAFF
TRBJ1-6 | TRBD1 | NA | TRBV7-6 | TGTGCCAGCAGCTTAGTGGGACAGGGCAATTCACCCCTCCACTTT | CASSLVGQGNSPLHF
TRBJ1-1 | NA | NA | TRBV27 | TGTGCCAGCAGTTTATCAGCCGCGGTGTACACTGAAGCTTTCTTT | CASSLSAAVYTEAFF
TRBJ2-1 | TRBD2 | NA | TRBV4-2 | TGTGCCAGCAGCGCGCTAGCGGGGGAATACAATGAGCAGTTCTTC | CASSALAGEYNEQFF
TRBJ1-4 | NA | few | TRBV7-2 | TGTGCCAGCAGCCTAGTCGTCGGTTTCTATGAAAAACTGTTTTTT | CASSLVVGFYEKLFF
TRBJ1-4 | TRBD1 | NA | TRBV5-6 | TGTGCCAGCAGCAGCTGGGGTGACAGGGTAACTAATGAAAAACTGTTTTTT | CASSSWGDRVTNEKLFF
TRBJ2-5 | TRBD1 | NA | TRBV5-1 | TGCGCCAGCAGCACCACCGGGACAGGGGAAGAGACCCAGTACTTC | CASSTTGTGEETQYF
TRBJ2-2 | NA | NA | TRBV19 | TGTGCCAGTAGTATTTATGGAGGGTCAGACACCGGGGAGCTGTTTTTT | CASSIYGGSDTGELFF
TRBJ1-1 | NA | NA | TRBV28 | TGTGCCAGCAGTTTGGTGCGGGGGACGGGGTGTGAAGCTTTCTTT | CASSLVRGTGCEAFF
TRBJ1-2 | NA | once | TRBV29-1 | TGCAGCGTTGTCGGACTCCCCTATGGCTACACCTTC | CSVVGLPYGYTF
TRBJ2-4 | TRBD2 | NA | TRBV12-5 | TGTGCTAGTGGTTGGGGGGATGGGACTAGCGGGGTTTTCTTCAAGTTAGCCAAAAACATTCAGTACTTC | CASGWGDGTSGVFFKLAKNIQYF
TRBJ1-1 | NA | NA | TRBV11-2 | TGTGCCAGCAGGCCGGCGGGCACTGAAGCTTTCTTT | CASRPAGTEAFF
TRBJ2-1 | NA | NA | TRBV10-3 | TGTGCCATCAGATCCGCAGGGCAAGATGAGCAGTTCTTC | CAIRSAGQDEQFF
TRBJ1-2 | TRBD1 | NA | TRBV15 | TGTGCCACCAGCAGTCAAACAGGGGAAGGAGGGGTCTATGGCTACACCTTC | CATSSQTGEGGVYGYTF
TRBJ1-2 | NA | NA | TRBV4-1 | TGCGCCAGCAGCCACCCAACTAACTATGGCTACACCTTC | CASSHPTNYGYTF
TRBJ1-2 | NA | NA | TRBV6-5 | TGTGCCAGCAGTCAGGGGTTTAACTATGGCTACACCTTC | CASSQGFNYGYTF
TRBJ2-1 | TRBD2 | NA | TRBV9 | TGTGCCAGCAGCATGGGGACTAGCGGGGGAAATGAGCAGTTCTTC | CASSMGTSGGNEQFF
TRBJ1-1 | NA | few | TRBV6-6 | TGTGCCAGCACCACCGGCACTGAAGCTTTCTTT | CASTTGTEAFF
TRBJ1-4 | NA | NA | TRBV2 | TGTGCCAGCAGTGATAGAGAAAAACTGTTTTTT | CASSDREKLFF
TRBJ2-2 | TRBD1 | NA | TRBV9 | TGTGCCAGCAGCGTAGGGAGGGAACAGGGGGAAGCCGGGGAGCTGTTTTTT | CASSVGREQGEAGELFF
TRBJ1-3 | NA | NA | TRBV7-7 | TGTGCCAGCAGCTTGGGGGCCGGGTCTGGAAACACCATATATTTT | CASSLGAGSGNTIYF
TRBJ2-2 | TRBD2 | NA | TRBV6-6 | TGTGCCAGCAGACAATTGCGGGGGGTCCTCACCGGGGAGCTGTTTTTT | CASRQLRGVLTGELFF
TRBJ1-3 | NA | NA | TRBV28 | TGTGCCAGCAGTTTCCCCGCTGGAAACACCATATATTTT | CASSFPAGNTIYF
TRBJ2-3 | TRBD1 | once | TRBV10-3 | TGTGCCATCAGGGATCCGGGACAGGGCACAGATACGCAGTATTTT | CAIRDPGQGTDTQYF
TRBJ2-1 | NA | NA | TRBV4-1 | TGCGCCAGCAGCCAAGTAGGAGGGCCGTTCTCCTACAATGAGCAGTTCTTC | CASSQVGGPFSYNEQFF
TRBJ2-4 | NA | NA | TRBV5-6 | TGTGCCAGCAGCCGATTTCTTATTAGTGAGCGAAGATCCAAAAACATTCAGTACTTC | CASSRFLISERRSKNIQYF
TRBJ2-7 | TRBD2 | few | TRBV4-3 | TGCGCCAGCAGCCAGGTGGGCGGGGGATCCTACGAGCAGTACTTC | CASSQVGGGSYEQYF
TRBJ2-5 | TRBD1 | NA | TRBV19 | TGTGCCAGCCGACAGGGGGGGGTAGAGACCCAGTACTTC | CASRQGGVETQYF
TRBJ2-4 | TRBD1 | NA | TRBV6-1 | TGTGCCAGCAGCGACAGGGTGAACATTCAGTACTTC | CASSDRVNIQYF
TRBJ2-3 | TRBD1 | NA | TRBV5-6 | TGTGCCACCCTGGGACAGGATGGGCATACGCAGTATTTT | CATLGQDGHTQYF
TRBJ2-7 | NA | NA | TRBV28 | TGTGCCAGCAGTTCTTACTACGAGCAGTACTTC | CASSSYYEQYF
TRBJ2-3 | NA | once | TRBV4-2 | TGTGCCAGCAGCCAAGCGGACAGTGACACAGATACGCAGTATTTT | CASSQADSDTDTQYF
TRBJ2-3 | NA | NA | TRBV27 | TGTGCCAGCAGTGGCCCTGGGGTGAGAGGGTTTAGCACAGATACGCAGTATTTT | CASSGPGVRGFSTDTQYF
TRBJ2-7 | TRBD1 | NA | TRBV7-3 | TGTGCCAGCAGGCTGACAGGGAGCTCCTACGAGCAGTACTTC | CASRLTGSSYEQYF
TRBJ1-2 | NA | few | TRBV4-3 | TGCGCCAGCAGCCCAGCGGGCAGCACTAACTATGGCTACACCTTC | CASSPAGSTNYGYTF
TRBJ2-7 | TRBD1 | few | TRBV7-9 | TGTGCCAGCAGCTCACCGGACAGGGTTTGGAGTTACGAGCAGTACTTC | CASSSPDRVWSYEQYF
TRBJ1-1 | NA | NA | TRBV11-2 | TGTGCCAGCAGCTTAGTTGGTAGCACTGAAGCTTTCTTT | CASSLVGSTEAFF
TRBJ2-3 | TRBD1 | NA | TRBV6-1 | TGTGCCGGAAGGACAGGGAGTACAGATACGCAGTATTTT | CAGRTGSTDTQYF
TRBJ2-7 | NA | few | TRBV6-1 | TGTGCCAGCACCGTTTCAGACTACGAGCAGTACTTC | CASTVSDYEQYF
TRBJ2-5 | TRBD2 | NA | TRBV28 | TGTGCCAGCACAGGACTAGCGGGGGCCCTTCAAGAGACCCAGTACTTC | CASTGLAGALQETQYF
TRBJ1-3 | NA | NA | TRBV11-2 | TGTGCCAGCAGCTTAGATTTTGTTTCGGCGGACTCTGGAAACACCATATATTTT | CASSLDFVSADSGNTIYF
TRBJ1-5 | NA | NA | TRBV28 | TGTGCCAGCAATGAGGGGAGGGAGGTGAGCAATCAGCCCCAGCATTTT | CASNEGREVSNQPQHF
TRBJ2-5 | NA | NA | TRBV13 | TGTGCCAGCAGCTTAGAGGAGGGGGCTAGCGCCCAAGTAGAGACCCAGTACTTC | CASSLEEGASAQVETQYF
TRBJ1-5 | TRBD1 | few | TRBV7-2 | TGTGCCAGCAGCTTTGCAGGGGGTTTCAATCAGCCCCAGCATTTT | CASSFAGGFNQPQHF
TRBJ1-5 | NA | NA | TRBV19 | TGTGCCAGTAGTATTGTTGCACATAGCAATCAGCCCCAGCATTTT | CASSIVAHSNQPQHF
TRBJ2-6 | TRBD1 | few | TRBV19 | TGTGCCAGTACCCCCGGCAGGGGGACTGGGGCCAACGTCCTGACTTTC | CASTPGRGTGANVLTF
TRBJ1-2 | TRBD1 | NA | TRBV7-9 | TGTGCCAGCAGCCCCCGGACAGGGGGAGGCTACACCTTC | CASSPRTGGGYTF
TRBJ1-1 | TRBD1 | NA | TRBV7-2 | TGTGCCAGCAGGGTCGGGACAGGGGTGACTGAAGCTTTCTTT | CASRVGTGVTEAFF
TRBJ1-5 | NA | NA | TRBV7-9 | TGTGCCAGCAGCTTGGCGGTTGGAGGGGATCCTTTCAATCAGCCCCAGCATTTT | CASSLAVGGDPFNQPQHF
TRBJ1-1 | NA | NA | TRBV6-1 | TGTGCCAGCAGTGAAAACCCGCGCGAAGAAGCTTTCTTT | CASSENPREEAFF
TRBJ2-6 | NA | NA | TRBV7-9 | TGTGCCAGCAGCTTAGGAGGGATCTCTGGGGCCAACGTCCTGACTTTC | CASSLGGISGANVLTF
TRBJ2-1 | TRBD1 | NA | TRBV6-5 | TGTGCCAGCAACCAGGACAGGGCAGCTGAGCAGTTCTTC | CASNQDRAAEQFF
TRBJ2-5 | TRBD1 | NA | TRBV5-1 | TGCGCCAGCAGCTTATCCCCAGGGGGCGGCCAAGAGACCCAGTACTTC | CASSLSPGGGQETQYF
TRBJ1-3 | TRBD1 | NA | TRBV27 | TGTGCCAGCAGTTCCGGATTACAGGGGCCGTCTGGAAACACCATATATTTT | CASSSGLQGPSGNTIYF
TRBJ2-7 | NA | NA | TRBV5-8 | TGTGCCAGCAGCTTGTTAGGAGGAAGTGGATCTACGAGCAAGTACTTC | CASSLLGGSGSTSKYF
TRBJ2-1 | TRBD2 | few | TRBV4-3 | TGCGCCAGCAGCCACGTAGCGGGGCGCTCCTACAATGAGCAGTTCTTC | CASSHVAGRSYNEQFF
TRBJ2-2 | TRBD2 | few | TRBV13 | TGTGCCAGCAGCCTTGGGAGGGGCGGTAACACCGGGGAGCTGTTTTTT | CASSLGRGGNTGELFF
TRBJ1-6 | NA | NA | TRBV9 | TGTGCCAGCAGCGTAGGTGTAGAGCCGATGGCACCCCTCCACTTT | CASSVGVEPMAPLHF
TRBJ2-7 | NA | NA | TRBV4-2 | TGTGCCAGCAGCACCTCATTTGAGGTCCGCGAGCAGTACTTC | CASSTSFEVREQYF
TRBJ2-7 | TRBD1 | NA | TRBV6-5 | TGTGCCAGCAGTTCCCGGACAGGGAATCTCTACGAGCAGTACTTC | CASSSRTGNLYEQYF